This TCR beta chain is drawn from a study of CD8 T cells in Susac syndrome. Sequencing of TCR beta was performed on blood CD8+ and CD4+ T cells. Random hexamers were used to reverse transcribe an amount of about 0.5 to 1 ug RNA. Amplification of TCR beta CDR3 across 54 Vbeta and 13 Jbeta was performed with immunoSEQ multiplex PCR. TCRdb recomputed calls from the immunoSEQ multiplex PCR reads with MiXCR, one row per CDR3 protein. The sample holds about 64,000 distinct CDR3 sequences, roughly 94% seen once. Germline loops: CDR1 LNHDA, CDR2 SQIVND (reference sequence). The CDR3 has 14 residues. V gave up 5 bases and J gave up 5 bases; unmatched junction bases: 8.

Sequencing was performed on CD8+ T cells from PBMCs. The source of this sequence is a human donor with multiple sclerosis. V gene TRBV19 combines with J gene TRBJ2-7; 8 bases match TRBD2. The DNA of the CDR3 is TGTGCCAGTAGTTGGCAAGCGGGAGTCGACGAGCAGTACTTC. This gives the protein CASSWQAGVDEQYF.